This TCR beta chain was found in a study of Graves' ophthalmopathy and Graves' hyperthyroidism. The authors amplified TCR beta CDR3 regions, and they did so from RNA transcripts for repertoire sequencing. HTBI primers were used in a first-round RT-PCR, which preceded a second-round multiplex PCR. TCRdb re-derived calls from the multiplex PCR reads in MiXCR, one entry per CDR3 protein. Of about 220,000 distinct CDR3 sequences in the sample, roughly 21% were seen once. CDR1 MNHEY and CDR2 SVGEGT come from the germline V gene. V gave up 2 bases and J gave up 6 bases; unmatched junction bases: 4. CDR3 length equals 15 residues. This clonotype has at least ten counts.

The V and J genes are TRBV6-2 or TRBV6-3 and TRBJ2-7, with 13 bases identical to TRBD2. The sample taken for sequencing was peripheral blood. This sequence originates from a woman aged 45 to 65 with Graves' ophthalmopathy. The CDR3 DNA is TGTGCCAGCAGTTACAGTGGACTAGCGGGAGCCGAGCAGTACTTC. Protein sequence: CASSYSGLAGAEQYF.